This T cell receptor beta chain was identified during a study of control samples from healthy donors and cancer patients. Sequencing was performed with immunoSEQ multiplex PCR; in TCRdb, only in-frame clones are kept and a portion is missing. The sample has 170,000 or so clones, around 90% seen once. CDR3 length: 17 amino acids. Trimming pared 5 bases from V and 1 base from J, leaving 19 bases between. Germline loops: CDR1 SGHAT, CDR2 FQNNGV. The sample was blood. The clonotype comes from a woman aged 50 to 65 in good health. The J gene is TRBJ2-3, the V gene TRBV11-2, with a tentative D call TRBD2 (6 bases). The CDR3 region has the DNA TGTGCCAGCAGCCTAACGGGGGTAGGGCTGCGCACAGATACGCAGTATTTT. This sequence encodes CASSLTGVGLRTDTQYF.